One sample yielded the 19 T cell receptor beta chains listed below, sequenced in a study of radiation and T cells in renal cell carcinoma. TCRdb's table, derived via immunoSEQ multiplex PCR, lists solely in-frame clones and lacks some. The repertoire includes over 90,000 clones, 75% to 85% of them detected once, and roughly 7.6% sits in the top ten. Time point given: blood 4 weeks post-SBRT, at nephrectomy. Treatment: 15 Gy SBRT to primary tumor, nephrectomy 4 weeks later. Here the sequenced sample was blood, taken from a patient whose treatment included radiotherapy and nephrectomy. The receptor source for this set is a man aged 55-75 years with renal cell carcinoma.

The chain combines TRBV7-8 with TRBJ2-7; D gene ambiguous. CDR3 length equals 12 residues. Per the germline V gene, CDR1 is SGHVS and CDR2 is FQNEAQ. Between the trimmed V and J ends, which lost 3 bases and 6 bases, there was a span of 9 bases. The CDR3 loop reads CASSFSPFEQYF. The CDR3 nucleotides are TGTGCCAGCAGCTTCTCCCCCTTCGAGCAGTACTTC.

In this sample, this clone turned up a few times. The chain is built from TRBV27 and TRBJ2-3; D unresolved. The germline CDR1 and CDR2 sequences are MNHEY and SMNVEV (reference sequence). The CDR3 length is 14 residues. Trimming took 2 bases from V and 3 from J, leaving 9 bases between them. The CDR3 loop is CASSLRLLTDTQYF. CDR3 coding DNA: TGTGCCAGCAGTTTAAGGTTGCTAACAGATACGCAGTATTTT.

The chain links TRBV12-5 to TRBJ2-2; D is ambiguous. CDR3 length: 15 residues. The germline V and J ends were trimmed by 3 bases and 0 bases, with 8 bases remaining between them. Germline V gene lookup returns CDR1 LGHNT and CDR2 FRNRAP. CDR3 protein: CASGFDTPNTGELFF. The CDR3 region has the DNA TGTGCTAGTGGTTTTGACACCCCGAACACCGGGGAGCTGTTTTTT. The whole variable domain, remainder taken from reference TRBV12-5 and TRBJ2-2, is DARVTQTPRHKVTEMGQEVTMRCQPILGHNTVFWYRQTMMQGLELLAYFRNRAPLDDSGMPKDRFSAEMPDATLATLKIQPSEPRDSAVYFCASGFDTPNTGELFFGEGSRLTVL.

The genes are TRBV7-2 and TRBJ2-1; D is unresolved. In germline, CDR1 is SGHTA, CDR2 FQGNSA. The CDR3 consists of 14 residues. V was shortened by 2 bases and J by 5 bases, with 10 bases between the two germline ends. The DNA of the CDR3 is TGTGCCAGCAGCTTAAGGTCCCAACACAATGAGCAGTTCTTC. Translation gives CASSLRSQHNEQFF. Filled out from reference TRBV7-2 and TRBJ2-1, the complete variable domain reads GAGVSQSPSNKVTEKGKDVELRCDPISGHTALYWYRQSLGQGLEFLIYFQGNSAPDKSGLPSDRFSAERTGGSVSTLTIQRTQQEDSAVYLCASSLRSQHNEQFFGPGTRLTVL.

This chain links TRBV2 with TRBJ2-3; D call uncertain. Germline-derived CDR1 and CDR2 are SNHLY and FYNNEI. With 1 base removed from V and 0 bases from J, the gap between germline ends came to 8 bases. The CDR3 sequence is 15 residues long. In nucleotides, the CDR3 is TGTGCCAGCAGTGAAGTGTTTCGGAGCACAGATACGCAGTATTTT. This codes for CASSEVFRSTDTQYF.

The rearrangement links TRBV10-3 to TRBJ2-6; 9 nucleotides line up with TRBD1. V lost 0 bases, J lost 3 bases, and 12 bases stayed unmatched. The CDR3 runs to 20 residues. Germline lookup yields CDR1 ENHRY and CDR2 SYGVKD. The CDR3 loop is CAISESVELGQGYGANVLTF. In DNA form, the CDR3 reads TGTGCCATCAGTGAGTCGGTGGAACTGGGACAGGGATATGGGGCCAACGTCCTGACTTTC.

V is TRBV28 and J is TRBJ2-3, with 12 bases lining up with TRBD2. The CDR3 has 16 residues. The germline gives CDR1 MDHEN, CDR2 SYDVKM. The ends lost 6 bases at V and 0 bases at J; junction bases unmatched: 4. In nucleotides, the CDR3 is TGTGCCAGCAGCCCCGGGACTAGCGGGAGCACAGATACGCAGTATTTT. Translated: CASSPGTSGSTDTQYF.

The chain is built from TRBV6-8 and TRBJ2-7, with D unresolved. Trimming took 6 bases from V and 4 from J, leaving 7 bases between them. The CDR3 sequence is 11 residues long. In germline, CDR1 is MNHGY, CDR2 SAAAGT. As DNA, the CDR3 is TGTGCCAGCAGCCCGTTGTACGAGCAGTACTTC. It codes for CASSPLYEQYF.

This clone has just a few counts. V is TRBV11-2 and J is TRBJ2-2; no firm D call. This CDR3 spans 15 amino acids. The ends were cut back, 7 bases at V and 7 bases at J, with 19 bases in the middle. Germline assignment: CDR1 SGHAT and CDR2 FQNNGV. CDR3 residues: CASTPYVGMGGELFF. DNA of the CDR3: TGTGCCAGCACTCCTTATGTGGGTATGGGCGGGGAGCTGTTTTTT.

The V gene is TRBV7-7, the J gene TRBJ2-2, with 8 bases identical to TRBD2. The CDR3 is 17 amino acids. V lost 5 bases, J lost 7 bases, and 15 bases stayed unmatched. Germline assignment: CDR1 SSHAT and CDR2 FNYEAQ (reference sequence). CDR3 loop: CASSVQGSAGGFGELFF. The CDR3 DNA reads as TGTGCCAGCAGCGTTCAGGGATCTGCGGGAGGATTCGGGGAGCTGTTTTTT.

There are a few counts of this clone. V usage is TRBV7-8 and J usage is TRBJ2-2; no reliable D call. CDR3 length: 17 amino acids. V dropped 2 bases and J dropped 5 bases, with 18 bases sitting between them. Germline V gene sequence: CDR1 SGHVS, CDR2 FQNEAQ. The CDR3 DNA is TGTGCCAGCAGCTTAAGCAGGCCCCCGTTCGGGACCGGGGAGCTGTTTTTT. This sequence encodes CASSLSRPPFGTGELFF.

This clone was seen only once. The chain is built from TRBV7-2 and TRBJ2-2; 8 bases are a match to TRBD1. The J segment lost 2 bases and the V segment lost 5 bases, leaving 4 bases of the junction unmatched. Germline V lookup: CDR1 SGHTA, CDR2 FQGNSA. The CDR3 is made up of 15 amino acids. CDR3 coding DNA: TGTGCCAGCAGCCCGACAGGGGTTAACACCGGGGAGCTGTTTTTT. This gives the protein CASSPTGVNTGELFF.

The chain couples TRBV28 to TRBJ2-7; D gene ambiguous. CDR3 size: 13 residues. From germline, CDR1 is MDHEN and CDR2 SYDVKM. Trimming removed 10 bases from V and 2 bases from J, with 15 bases in between. This chain's CDR3 is CATLKGFTYEQYF. Written as DNA, the CDR3 is TGTGCCACTCTGAAGGGATTCACCTACGAGCAGTACTTC.

The rearrangement joins TRBV9 to TRBJ2-2, with D perhaps TRBD1 (5 bases). V lost 6 bases, J lost 1 base, and 13 bases lay in between. The germline gives CDR1 SGDLS, CDR2 YYNGEE. This CDR3 comprises 15 residues. This chain's CDR3 is CASKRVQGNTGELFF. The CDR3 DNA sequence: TGTGCCAGCAAGAGAGTCCAGGGGAACACCGGGGAGCTGTTTTTT.

The chain is built from TRBV29-1 and TRBJ1-4, with a weak D call TRBD1 (5 bases). The CDR3 length is 13 residues. Per germline, CDR1 SQVTM and CDR2 ANQGSEA. Trimming took off 5 bases at V and 8 bases at J, with 15 bases between the two ends. This CDR3 is CSVKDGGEEKLFF. The CDR3 nucleotides are TGCAGCGTTAAGGACGGAGGGGAAGAAAAACTGTTTTTT. The full variable domain, its missing parts supplied by reference TRBV29-1 and TRBJ1-4, is SAVISQKPSRDICQRGTSLTIQCQVDSQVTMMFWYRQQPGQSLTLIATANQGSEATYESGFVIDKFPISRPNLTFSTLTVSNMSPEDSSIYLCSVKDGGEEKLFFGSGTQLSVL.

The chain is built from TRBV7-8 and TRBJ2-3; 14 bases map to TRBD2. The CDR3 runs to 17 residues. From germline, CDR1 is SGHVS and CDR2 FQNEAQ. The junction had 8 bases not matched to a gene; V was cut back by 5 bases and J by 4 bases. For the CDR3, the DNA is TGTGCCAGCAGCACCGGGACTAGCGGGAGCAGCCCAGATACGCAGTATTTT. Translation: CASSTGTSGSSPDTQYF.

J is TRBJ2-2 and V is TRBV2; maybe TRBD2 (6 bases). The CDR3 runs to 13 residues. In germline, CDR1 is SNHLY, CDR2 FYNNEI. Trimming removed 10 bases at V and 5 bases at J, with 14 bases between. The CDR3 DNA reads as TGTGCCATTCCGGGACTGGAAACCGGGGAGCTGTTTTTT. Amino acids: CAIPGLETGELFF.

This chain links TRBV4-1 with TRBJ1-2, with D perhaps matching TRBD1 (5 bases). The ends were cut back, 1 base at V and 0 bases at J, with 9 bases in the middle. The CDR3 length is 15 residues. In germline, CDR1 is MGHRA, CDR2 YSYEKL. In DNA, the CDR3 is TGCGCCAGCAGCCAAGTTGGCAGGGCTAACTATGGCTACACCTTC. The encoded protein is CASSQVGRANYGYTF.

This chain joins TRBV28 and TRBJ1-2; no firm D call. Germline V gene sequence: CDR1 MDHEN, CDR2 SYDVKM. The CDR3 covers 14 residues. V lost 6 bases to trimming and J lost 4 bases, with 15 bases between them. Here the CDR3 DNA reads TGTGCCAGCAGCCTCCCGGGAAGGGCCTATGGCTACACCTTC. Protein: CASSLPGRAYGYTF.